This T cell receptor (beta chain) was sequenced during a study of T cell repertoires in cytomegalovirus infection (dated by TCRdb to about 2019). Context from the whole study: Because public TCR beta signatures pointed to carriage of CMV infection together with the matching HLA type, the HLA type of each donor mattered for the analysis. Points the paper makes about the study in general: The ex vivo response was dominated by HLA-C-restricted CMV-specific TCR beta clonotypes, which also provided the single most frequent clonotype in two of eight donors. Cumulative frequency of public TCR beta family members discriminated carriers of CMV infection plus the relevant HLA type in this cohort and an independent approximately 340-donor cohort.

The CDR3 covers 14 residues, taking in both the cysteine and the phenylalanine. Kept here is only the CDR3 DNA, which spans 42 bases and is read in frame from base 1. For CDR1 and CDR2, the germline V gene lists MGHRA and YSYEKL. V is reduced by 0 bases and J by 3 bases, leaving a spacing of 7 bases between them. As concerns this clonotype: No antigen is known for it. No much larger clonotype is one base removed from it; base qualities were not supplied.

Sequenced using an Illumina HiSeq 1500. In TCRdb, the public reads were trimmed at Q25 with fastp and aligned with MiXCR, with productive beta chains retained. Each CDR3 protein appears once, grouped with its most common genes and DNA. The sample profile shows more than 150,000 distinct CDR3 sequences; roughly 19% of them were found once. Together, the top ten hold around 3.1% of the sample. Sample: PBMCs. The origin of this receptor is a human donor in good health (CMV status not recorded). Some clones in this sample may be carry-over from other donors' samples. The chain is assembled from TRBV4-1 and TRBJ2-3; the D gene assignment is ambiguous. The DNA sequence is TGCGCCAGCAGCCAAGAGCGGCTTACAGATACGCAGTATTTT. This translates into CASSQERLTDTQYF.